This T cell receptor beta chain was recorded in a study of shared clonotypes between healthy human individuals. Broader study findings: Researchers found naive subsets generally carried larger estimated richness than memory subsets. Roughly 4.6% of naive CD4 clonotypes were common to a handful of donors.

The naive CD8 population came from CD45RO-negative cells selected for CCR7, without terminally differentiated effector memory CD45RA+ cells. Germline assignment: CDR1 SNHLY and CDR2 FYNNEI. V lost 1 base and J lost 5, with 8 bases in between. There are 14 residues in the CDR3. As to this clone: Its target is not known.

Sorted subsets were amplified in replicate PCRs using 200 to 250 ng DNA, roughly 30,000 T cell genomes. Produced via immunoSEQ multiplex PCR; TCRdb's table is partial and in-frame only. The repertoire has about 550,000 clones, 95% to 96% of them found once; the top ten carry over 0.09%. The source is a woman between 25 and 40 years old in good health. What was sequenced was naive CD8+ T cells sorted from blood. V gene TRBV2 combines with J gene TRBJ2-2; D is uncertain. In nucleotides, the CDR3 is TGTGCCAGCAGTGAAGTACCAGGAACCGGGGAGCTGTTTTTT. Translation gives CASSEVPGTGELFF.